This TCR beta chain was recorded in a study of shared clonotypes between healthy human individuals. Naive CD8 cells lacked CD45RO, underwent positive selection for CCR7 and left out terminally differentiated effector memory CD45RA+ cells. Using immunoSEQ multiplex PCR, the repertoire was profiled, and TCRdb retains in-frame clones only, with some absent. The table has roughly 550,000 clones, around 95% seen once. Germline V lookup: CDR1 SGHRS, CDR2 YFSETQ. Trimming cost V 4 bases and J 0 bases; bases outside gene matches: 9. The CDR3 runs 18 residues. Source material: naive CD8+ T cells sorted from blood. The TCR sequence derives from a woman aged 30 to 39 in good health. V gene TRBV5-1 combines with J gene TRBJ2-6; 8 bases fit TRBD1. The DNA of the CDR3 is TGCGCCAGCAGCCTCGGCAGGGGGCTCCTCTCTGGGGCCAACGTCCTGACTTTC. Translation: CASSLGRGLLSGANVLTF.